This T cell receptor (beta chain) was profiled in a study of blood T cell repertoires in COVID-19. Study summary: The cDNA or gDNA used as material had been derived from T cells, B-cell-depleted T cells, or PBMCs.

Produced via immunoSEQ multiplex PCR; TCRdb's table is partial and in-frame only. The table lists 200,000 to 300,000 clones, roughly four fifths of them singletons. Followed over time, Seattle patients had been enrolled while infection was active. This clone showed up just a few times. J gave up 5 bases and V 5 bases, and 9 bases lay outside the gene matches. The CDR3 contains 15 residues. CDR1 and CDR2 from the germline V gene are LNHDA and SQIVND (reference sequence). This clonotype was sampled from a woman older than 75 with COVID-19, enrolled during active disease. The chain joins TRBV19 to TRBJ1-5; 7 nucleotides match TRBD1. Input material: peripheral blood. The chain's CDR3 is CASSPGTAYYQPQHF. The CDR3 region has the DNA TGTGCCAGTAGTCCCGGGACAGCATATTATCAGCCCCAGCATTTT.